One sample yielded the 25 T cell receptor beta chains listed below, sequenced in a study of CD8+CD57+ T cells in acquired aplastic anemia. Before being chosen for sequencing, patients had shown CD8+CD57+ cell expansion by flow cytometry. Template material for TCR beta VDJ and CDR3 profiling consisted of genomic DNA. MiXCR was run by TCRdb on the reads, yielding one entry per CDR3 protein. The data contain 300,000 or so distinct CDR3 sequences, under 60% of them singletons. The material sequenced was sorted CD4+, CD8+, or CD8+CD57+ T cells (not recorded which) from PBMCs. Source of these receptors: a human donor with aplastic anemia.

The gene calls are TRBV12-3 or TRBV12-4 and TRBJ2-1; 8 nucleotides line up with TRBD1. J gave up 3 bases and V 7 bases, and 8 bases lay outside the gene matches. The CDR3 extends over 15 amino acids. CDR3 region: CASNIRTGSYNEQFF. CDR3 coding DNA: TGTGCCAGCAACATAAGGACAGGGAGCTACAATGAGCAGTTCTTC.

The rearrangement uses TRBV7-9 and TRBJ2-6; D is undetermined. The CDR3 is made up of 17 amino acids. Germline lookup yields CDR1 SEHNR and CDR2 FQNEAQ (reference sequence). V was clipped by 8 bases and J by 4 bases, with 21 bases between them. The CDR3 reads CASWRLCEDTGANVLTF. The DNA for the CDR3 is TGTGCCAGCTGGAGACTGTGTGAGGATACCGGGGCCAACGTCCTGACTTTC.

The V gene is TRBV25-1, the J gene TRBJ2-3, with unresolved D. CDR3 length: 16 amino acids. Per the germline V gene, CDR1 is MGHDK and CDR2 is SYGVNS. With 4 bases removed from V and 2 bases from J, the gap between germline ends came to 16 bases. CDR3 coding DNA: TGTGCCAGCAGTGGAGGAATGGTAGGCCACACAGATACGCAGTATTTT. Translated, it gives CASSGGMVGHTDTQYF. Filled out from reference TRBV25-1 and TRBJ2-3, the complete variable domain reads EADIYQTPRYLVIGTGKKITLECSQTMGHDKMYWYQQDPGMELHLIHYSYGVNSTEKGDLSSESTVSRIRTEHFPLTLESARPSHTSQYLCASSGGMVGHTDTQYFGPGTRLTVL.

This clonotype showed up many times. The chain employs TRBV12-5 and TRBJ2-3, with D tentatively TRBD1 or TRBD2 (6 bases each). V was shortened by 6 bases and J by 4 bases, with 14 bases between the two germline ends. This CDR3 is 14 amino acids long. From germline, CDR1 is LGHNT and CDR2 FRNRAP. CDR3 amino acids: CASGWGDISDTQYF. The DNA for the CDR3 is TGTGCTAGTGGATGGGGGGACATATCAGATACGCAGTATTTT.

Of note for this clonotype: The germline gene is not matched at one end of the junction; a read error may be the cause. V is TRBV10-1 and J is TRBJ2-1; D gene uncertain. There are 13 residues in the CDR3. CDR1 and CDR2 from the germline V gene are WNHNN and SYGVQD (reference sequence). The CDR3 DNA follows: TGTGCCAGCAGAAGGAGTTGGGTGGGGGAGCAGTTCTTC. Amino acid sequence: CASRRSWVGEQFF.

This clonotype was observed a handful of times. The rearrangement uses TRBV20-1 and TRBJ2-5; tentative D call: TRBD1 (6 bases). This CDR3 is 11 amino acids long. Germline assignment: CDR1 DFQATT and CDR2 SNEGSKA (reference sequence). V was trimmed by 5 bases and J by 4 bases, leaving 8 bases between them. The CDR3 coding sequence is TGCAGTGCTCTCAGGGGAGAGACCCAGTACTTC. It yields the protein CSALRGETQYF.

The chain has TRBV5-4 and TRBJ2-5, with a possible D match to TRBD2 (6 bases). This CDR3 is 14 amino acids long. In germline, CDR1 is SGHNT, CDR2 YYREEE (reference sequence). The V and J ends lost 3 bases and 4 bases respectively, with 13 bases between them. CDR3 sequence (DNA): TGTGCCAGCAGCTCGGGAGAGGTTGTAGAGACCCAGTACTTC. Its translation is CASSSGEVVETQYF. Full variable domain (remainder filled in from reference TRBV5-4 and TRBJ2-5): ETGVTQSPTHLIKTRGQQVTLRCSSQSGHNTVSWYQQALGQGPQFIFQYYREEENGRGNFPPRFSGLQFPNYSSELNVNALELDDSALYLCASSSGEVVETQYFGPGTRLLVL.

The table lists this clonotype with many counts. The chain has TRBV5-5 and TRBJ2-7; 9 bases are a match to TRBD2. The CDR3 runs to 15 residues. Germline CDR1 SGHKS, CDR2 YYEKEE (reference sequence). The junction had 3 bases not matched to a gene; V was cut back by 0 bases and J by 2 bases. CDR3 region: CASSLGLAVTYEQYF. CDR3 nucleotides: TGTGCCAGCAGCTTGGGACTAGCGGTGACCTACGAGCAGTACTTC.

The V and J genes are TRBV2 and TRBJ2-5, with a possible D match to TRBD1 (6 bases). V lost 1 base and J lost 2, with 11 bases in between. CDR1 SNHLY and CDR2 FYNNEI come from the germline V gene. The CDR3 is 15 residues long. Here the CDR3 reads CASSEGTVFQETQYF. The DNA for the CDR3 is TGTGCCAGCAGTGAAGGGACAGTCTTTCAAGAGACCCAGTACTTC.

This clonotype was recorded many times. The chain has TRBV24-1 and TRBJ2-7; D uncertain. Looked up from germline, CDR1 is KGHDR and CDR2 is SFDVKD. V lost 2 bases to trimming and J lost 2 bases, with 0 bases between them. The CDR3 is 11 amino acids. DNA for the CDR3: TGTGCCACCAGTGATTCCTACGAGCAGTACTTC. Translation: CATSDSYEQYF.

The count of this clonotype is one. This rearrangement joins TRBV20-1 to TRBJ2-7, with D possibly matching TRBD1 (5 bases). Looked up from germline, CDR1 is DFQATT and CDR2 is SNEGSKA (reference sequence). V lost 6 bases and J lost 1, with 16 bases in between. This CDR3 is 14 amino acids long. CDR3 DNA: TGCAGTGCAGTTGTCGCAGGGTCTTCCTACGAGCAGTACTTC. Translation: CSAVVAGSSYEQYF.

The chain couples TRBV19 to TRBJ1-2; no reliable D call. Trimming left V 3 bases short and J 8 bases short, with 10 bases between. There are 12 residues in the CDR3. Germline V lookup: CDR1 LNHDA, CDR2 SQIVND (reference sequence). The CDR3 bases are TGTGCCAGTAGTATCCCGGGGTCCGGCTACACCTTC. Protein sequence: CASSIPGSGYTF.

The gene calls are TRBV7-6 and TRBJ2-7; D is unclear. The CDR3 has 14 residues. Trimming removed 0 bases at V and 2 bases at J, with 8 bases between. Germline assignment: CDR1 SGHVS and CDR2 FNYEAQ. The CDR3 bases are TGTGCCAGCAGCTTAGCGGTCACTACCTACGAGCAGTACTTC. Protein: CASSLAVTTYEQYF.

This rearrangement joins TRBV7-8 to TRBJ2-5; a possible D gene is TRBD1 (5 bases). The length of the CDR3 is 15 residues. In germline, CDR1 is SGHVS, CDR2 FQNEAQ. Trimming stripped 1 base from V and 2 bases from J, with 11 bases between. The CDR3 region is CASSLGGRLQETQYF. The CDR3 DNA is TGTGCCAGCAGCTTAGGGGGCCGGCTTCAAGAGACCCAGTACTTC.

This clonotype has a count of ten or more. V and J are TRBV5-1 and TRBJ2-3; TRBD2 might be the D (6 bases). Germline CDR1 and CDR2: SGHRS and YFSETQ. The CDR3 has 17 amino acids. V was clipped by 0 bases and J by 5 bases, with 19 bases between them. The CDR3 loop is CASSLGSRGLGGDTQYF. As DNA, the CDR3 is TGCGCCAGCAGCTTGGGGAGCCGGGGCCTCGGGGGAGATACGCAGTATTTT.

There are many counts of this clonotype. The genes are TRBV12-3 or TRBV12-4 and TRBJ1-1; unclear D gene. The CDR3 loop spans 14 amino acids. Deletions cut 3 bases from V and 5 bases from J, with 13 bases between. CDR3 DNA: TGTGCCAGCAGTTTTTGGCCGGTGGAAACTGAAGCTTTCTTT. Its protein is CASSFWPVETEAFF.

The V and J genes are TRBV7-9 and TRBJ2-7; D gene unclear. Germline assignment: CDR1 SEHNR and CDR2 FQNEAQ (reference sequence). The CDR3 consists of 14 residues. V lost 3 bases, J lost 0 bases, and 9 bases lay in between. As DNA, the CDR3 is TGTGCCAGCAGCTTGCTGGAGAACTCCTACGAGCAGTACTTC. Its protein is CASSLLENSYEQYF.

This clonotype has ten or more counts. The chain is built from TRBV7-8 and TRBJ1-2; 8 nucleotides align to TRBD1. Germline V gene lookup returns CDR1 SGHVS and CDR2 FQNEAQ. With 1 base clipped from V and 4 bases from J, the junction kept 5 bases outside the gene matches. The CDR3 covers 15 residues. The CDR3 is CASSLDSQGAYGYTF. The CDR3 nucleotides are TGTGCCAGCAGCTTAGATTCCCAGGGGGCCTATGGCTACACCTTC.

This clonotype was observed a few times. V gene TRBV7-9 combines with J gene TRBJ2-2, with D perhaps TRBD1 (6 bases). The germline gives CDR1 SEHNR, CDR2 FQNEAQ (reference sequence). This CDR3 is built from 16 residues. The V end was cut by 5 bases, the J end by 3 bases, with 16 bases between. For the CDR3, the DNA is TGTGCCAGCAGCCCCCTTACCTACAGGGACACCGGGGAGCTGTTTTTT. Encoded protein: CASSPLTYRDTGELFF. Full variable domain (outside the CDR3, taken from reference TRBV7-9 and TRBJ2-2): DTGVSQNPRHKITKRGQNVTFRCDPISEHNRLYWYRQTLGQGPEFLTYFQNEAQLEKSRLLSDRFSAERPKGSFSTLEIQRTEQGDSAMYLCASSPLTYRDTGELFFGEGSRLTVL.

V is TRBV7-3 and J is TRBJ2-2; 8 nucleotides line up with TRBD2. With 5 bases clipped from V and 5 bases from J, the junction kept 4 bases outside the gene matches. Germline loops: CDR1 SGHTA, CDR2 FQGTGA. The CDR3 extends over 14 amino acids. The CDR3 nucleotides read TGTGCCAGCAGCCCCGCGGGGGGTACCGGGGAGCTGTTTTTT. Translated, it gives CASSPAGGTGELFF. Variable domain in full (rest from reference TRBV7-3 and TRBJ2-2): GAGVSQTPSNKVTEKGKYVELRCDPISGHTALYWYRQSLGQGPEFLIYFQGTGAADDSGLPNDRFFAVRPEGSVSTLKIQRTERGDSAVYLCASSPAGGTGELFFGEGSRLTVL.

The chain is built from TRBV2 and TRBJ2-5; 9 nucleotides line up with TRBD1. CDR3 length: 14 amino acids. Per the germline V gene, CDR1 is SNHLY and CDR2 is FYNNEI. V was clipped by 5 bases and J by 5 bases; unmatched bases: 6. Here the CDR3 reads CASSLQGAGETQYF. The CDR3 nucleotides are TGTGCCAGCAGTTTACAGGGGGCTGGGGAGACCCAGTACTTC. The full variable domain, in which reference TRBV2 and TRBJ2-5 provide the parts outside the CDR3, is EPEVTQTPSHQVTQMGQEVILRCVPISNHLYFYWYRQILGQKVEFLVSFYNNEISEKSEIFDDQFSVERPDGSNFTLKIRSTKLEDSAMYFCASSLQGAGETQYFGPGTRLLVL.

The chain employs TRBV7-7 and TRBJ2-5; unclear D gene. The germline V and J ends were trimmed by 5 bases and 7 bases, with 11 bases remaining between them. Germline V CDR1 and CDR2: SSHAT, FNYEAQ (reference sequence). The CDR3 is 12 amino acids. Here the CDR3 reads CASSHNDGTQYF. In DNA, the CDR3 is TGTGCCAGCAGCCATAACGACGGGACCCAGTACTTC.

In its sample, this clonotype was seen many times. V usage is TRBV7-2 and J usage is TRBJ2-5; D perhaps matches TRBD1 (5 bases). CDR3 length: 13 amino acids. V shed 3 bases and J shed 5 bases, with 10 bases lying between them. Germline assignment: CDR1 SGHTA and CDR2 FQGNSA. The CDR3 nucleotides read TGTGCCAGCAGCTTCCAGGGTGGGGAGACCCAGTACTTC. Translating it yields CASSFQGGETQYF.

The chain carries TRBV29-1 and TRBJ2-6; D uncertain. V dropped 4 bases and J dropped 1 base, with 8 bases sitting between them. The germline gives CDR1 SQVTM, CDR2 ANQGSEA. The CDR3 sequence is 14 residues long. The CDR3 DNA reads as TGCAGCGTTGGTAAAGGGTCTGGGGCCAACGTCCTGACTTTC. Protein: CSVGKGSGANVLTF. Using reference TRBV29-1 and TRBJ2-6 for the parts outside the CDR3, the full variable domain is SAVISQKPSRDICQRGTSLTIQCQVDSQVTMMFWYRQQPGQSLTLIATANQGSEATYESGFVIDKFPISRPNLTFSTLTVSNMSPEDSSIYLCSVGKGSGANVLTFGAGSRLTVL.

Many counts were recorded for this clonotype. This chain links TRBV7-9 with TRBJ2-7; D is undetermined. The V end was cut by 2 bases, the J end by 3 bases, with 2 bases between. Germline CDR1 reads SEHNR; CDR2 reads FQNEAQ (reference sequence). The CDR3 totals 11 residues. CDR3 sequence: CASSLLYEQYF. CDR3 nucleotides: TGTGCCAGCAGCTTACTCTACGAGCAGTACTTC.